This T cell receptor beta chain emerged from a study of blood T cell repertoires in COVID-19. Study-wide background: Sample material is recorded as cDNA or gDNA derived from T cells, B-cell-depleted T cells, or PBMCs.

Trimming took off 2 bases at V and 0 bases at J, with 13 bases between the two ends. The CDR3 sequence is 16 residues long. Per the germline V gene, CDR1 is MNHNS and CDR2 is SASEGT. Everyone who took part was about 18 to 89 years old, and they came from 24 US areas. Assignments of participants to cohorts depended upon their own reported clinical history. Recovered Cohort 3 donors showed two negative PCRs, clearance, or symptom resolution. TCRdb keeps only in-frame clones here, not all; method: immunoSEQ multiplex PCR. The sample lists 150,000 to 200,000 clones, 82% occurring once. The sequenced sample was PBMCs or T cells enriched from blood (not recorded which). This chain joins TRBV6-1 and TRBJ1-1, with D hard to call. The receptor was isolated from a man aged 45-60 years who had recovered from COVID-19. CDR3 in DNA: TGTGCCAGCAGTGAACGGAGGGCCCTGATGAACACTGAAGCTTTCTTT. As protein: CASSERRALMNTEAFF.